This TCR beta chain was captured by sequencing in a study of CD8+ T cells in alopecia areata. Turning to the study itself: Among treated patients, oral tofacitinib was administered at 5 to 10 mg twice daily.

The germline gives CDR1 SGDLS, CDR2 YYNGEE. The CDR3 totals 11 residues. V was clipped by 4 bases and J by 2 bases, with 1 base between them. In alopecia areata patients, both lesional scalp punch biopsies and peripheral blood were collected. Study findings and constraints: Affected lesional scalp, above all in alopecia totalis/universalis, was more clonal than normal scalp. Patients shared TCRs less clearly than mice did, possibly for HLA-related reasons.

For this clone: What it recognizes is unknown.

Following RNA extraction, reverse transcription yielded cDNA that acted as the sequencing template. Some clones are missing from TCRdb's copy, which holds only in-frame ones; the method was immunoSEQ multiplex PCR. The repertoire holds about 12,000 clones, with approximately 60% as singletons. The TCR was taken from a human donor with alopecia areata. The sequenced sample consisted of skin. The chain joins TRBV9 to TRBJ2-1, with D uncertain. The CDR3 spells CASSTYNEQFF. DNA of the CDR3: TGTGCCAGCAGCACCTACAATGAGCAGTTCTTC.